One and the same sample provided the 18 T cell receptor beta chains below, sequenced in a study of early T cells in non-severe SARS-CoV-2 infection. TCRdb ran MiXCR on the 5' RACE reads and lists one entry per CDR3 protein. The repertoire holds nearly 45,000 distinct CDR3 sequences, with roughly 12% as singletons. The sequencing sample was made of whole blood. Receptor source: an adult who was a healthcare worker with PCR-confirmed SARS-CoV-2 infection or an uninfected control (not recorded which).

There are many counts of this clonotype. The chain has TRBV20-1 and TRBJ2-7, with a tentative D call TRBD2 (5 bases). V was trimmed by 3 bases and J by 9 bases, leaving 18 bases between them. Germline CDR1 DFQATT, CDR2 SNEGSKA (reference sequence). CDR3 size: 13 residues. CDR3 region: CSASYLQAGGQYF. Written as DNA, the CDR3 is TGCAGTGCTAGTTATCTCCAGGCGGGCGGGCAGTACTTC.

Ten or more counts support this clonotype. The chain employs TRBV7-9 and TRBJ2-7; 9 bases align to TRBD1. CDR3 size: 17 residues. With V trimmed by 4 bases and J by 3 bases, 13 bases remained unmatched. CDR1 and CDR2 (germline): SEHNR, FQNEAQ (reference sequence). CDR3 loop: CASSSVPDRGGLYEQYF. DNA of the CDR3: TGTGCCAGCAGCTCCGTCCCGGACAGGGGAGGCCTCTACGAGCAGTACTTC.

In the case of this clonotype: A much larger clone lies one base from this, so it may be a read error. The rearrangement uses TRBV7-9 and TRBJ1-1, with a weak D call TRBD1 (5 bases). Per the germline V gene, CDR1 is SEHNR and CDR2 is FQNEAQ (reference sequence). The ends were cut back, 5 bases at V and 4 bases at J, with 11 bases in the middle. This CDR3 is built from 13 residues. In nucleotides, the CDR3 is TGTGCCAGCAGCGACGGGGGAGCCACTGAAGCTTTCTTT. As protein: CASSDGGATEAFF.

This clonotype was detected only a few times. This chain joins TRBV28 and TRBJ2-4; 9 positions agree with TRBD1. The CDR3 loop spans 14 amino acids. V gave up 4 bases and J gave up 8 bases; unmatched junction bases: 6. The germline gives CDR1 MDHEN, CDR2 SYDVKM. In DNA form, the CDR3 reads TGTGCCAGCAGTTGGGGACAGGGACTCCACATTCAGTACTTC. Translated, it gives CASSWGQGLHIQYF.

This clonotype has a count of ten or more. The chain recombines TRBV5-1 with TRBJ2-7; no clear D gene. Trimming stripped 0 bases from V and 6 bases from J, with 7 bases between. Looked up from germline, CDR1 is SGHRS and CDR2 is YFSETQ. The CDR3 sequence is 12 residues long. The CDR3 loop is CASSLAMGEQYF. The DNA for the CDR3 is TGCGCCAGCAGCTTGGCTATGGGCGAGCAGTACTTC.

The V call is TRBV5-1, the J call TRBJ2-3; 10 nucleotides agree with TRBD2. J was trimmed by 4 bases and V by 5 bases; bases with no gene match: 16. CDR3 size: 18 residues. The germline V gene encodes CDR1 SGHRS and CDR2 YFSETQ. The CDR3 sequence: CASSPYLSGRAVADTQYF. The CDR3 coding sequence is TGCGCCAGCAGTCCTTACCTAAGCGGGAGGGCTGTCGCAGATACGCAGTATTTT.

This clonotype was picked up a small number of times. An end of the junction does not agree with germline; a read error may underlie this. This chain uses TRBV6-2 or TRBV6-3 with TRBJ2-3; D could derive from TRBD1 or TRBD2 (6 bases each). The CDR3 sequence is 12 residues long. In germline, CDR1 is MNHEY, CDR2 SVGEGT. The CDR3 bases are TGTGCCAGCAGTAACAGAGGGGGGTCCGCGGATTTT. Residues: CASSNRGGSADF.

This chain uses TRBV6-6 with TRBJ1-5, with 8 bases that match TRBD1. This CDR3 contains 12 residues. The germline CDR1 and CDR2 sequences are MNHNY and SVGAGI (reference sequence). V shed 6 bases and J 7 bases; nucleotides not matched to a gene: 2. The DNA of the CDR3 is TGTGCCAGCAGGACAGGGGACCAGCCCCAGCATTTT. It yields the protein CASRTGDQPQHF.

By proportion, this clonotype is medium-sized (0.01 to 0.1%). This chain uses TRBV29-1 with TRBJ2-3, with TRBD2 matching 7 bases. This CDR3 has 13 residues. Trimming took 4 bases from V and 0 from J; bases not matched to a gene: 1. Germline V gene sequence: CDR1 SQVTM, CDR2 ANQGSEA. The CDR3 sequence: CSVVGGSTDTQYF. Here the CDR3 DNA reads TGCAGCGTTGTGGGGGGGAGCACAGATACGCAGTATTTT.

This clonotype was seen ten or more times. The chain employs TRBV12-3 or TRBV12-4 and TRBJ1-1, with TRBD1 matching over 8 bases. The CDR3 runs 11 residues. After removal of 6 bases from V and 7 bases from J, the junction contained 1 base not matched to a gene. CDR3 DNA sequence: TGTGCCAGCAGGGGACAGGTTGAAGCTTTCTTT. Its translation is CASRGQVEAFF.

About this clonotype itself: One end of the junction does not line up with germline, which may come from a read error. The chain uses TRBV28 and TRBJ2-1; D ambiguous. The CDR3 runs 16 residues. Germline values: CDR1 MDHEN, CDR2 SYDVKM. The CDR3 loop is CASSPRRRPSHNEQFF. DNA of the CDR3: TGTGCCAGCAGCCCCCGGCGGCGGCCCTCCCACAATGAGCAGTTCTTC.

The chain uses TRBV2 and TRBJ2-1; 16 bases are a match to TRBD2. CDR3 size: 17 residues. V was clipped by 6 bases and J by 6 bases; unmatched bases: 8. Germline loops: CDR1 SNHLY, CDR2 FYNNEI. The CDR3 sequence is CASRTGTSGRAVNEQFF. The CDR3 coding sequence is TGTGCCAGCAGGACCGGGACTAGCGGGAGGGCCGTCAATGAGCAGTTCTTC.

This clonotype was recorded many times. J is TRBJ1-5 and V is TRBV4-3; D is undetermined. The CDR3 runs 14 residues. Trimming removed 4 bases from V and 2 bases from J, with 9 bases in between. CDR1 and CDR2 (germline): LGHNA, YSLEER. CDR3 nucleotide sequence: TGCGCCAGCAGCCTGGTTTTAGGCAATCAGCCCCAGCATTTT. It translates to CASSLVLGNQPQHF.

This clonotype was seen repeatedly, ten times or more. The rearrangement joins TRBV28 to TRBJ2-3; no definite D call. Germline lookup yields CDR1 MDHEN and CDR2 SYDVKM. Trimming removed 4 bases at V and 2 bases at J, with 16 bases between. This CDR3 has 16 residues. CDR3 residues: CASSSDIADPTDTQYF. The CDR3 bases are TGTGCCAGCAGTTCCGATATAGCAGACCCCACAGATACGCAGTATTTT.

This clonotype was seen at least ten times. V gene TRBV12-3 or TRBV12-4 combines with J gene TRBJ2-7; D perhaps matches TRBD1 (6 bases). Between the trimmed V and J ends, which lost 7 bases and 5 bases, there was a span of 24 bases. The CDR3 covers 16 residues. The DNA of the CDR3 is TGTGCCAGCAACACCAGGGGTAACACCCCCGGCCACGAGCAGTACTTC. Encoded protein: CASNTRGNTPGHEQYF.

This clonotype was counted at least ten times. The chain couples TRBV7-9 to TRBJ1-1; D gene uncertain. In germline, CDR1 is SEHNR, CDR2 FQNEAQ (reference sequence). The CDR3 length is 14 residues. V was pared by 0 bases and J by 1 base, with 6 bases between. CDR3 region: CASSLAGGNTEAFF. DNA for the CDR3: TGTGCCAGCAGCTTAGCAGGAGGGAACACTGAAGCTTTCTTT.

To note about this clonotype: Since a much larger clone is just one base distant, this may be a read error. The chain carries TRBV19 and TRBJ2-4; tentatively, D is TRBD2 (5 bases). This CDR3 region has 14 residues. Germline CDR1 reads LNHDA; CDR2 reads SQIVND (reference sequence). Trimming pared 3 bases from V and 2 bases from J, leaving 8 bases between. The CDR3 region has the DNA TGTGCCAGTAGTATTTCGGGGACCAAAAACATTCAGTACTTC. Its protein is CASSISGTKNIQYF.

This clonotype is categorized as medium-sized. This chain links TRBV7-8 with TRBJ2-5, with D possibly TRBD1 on 8 matching bases. Per germline, CDR1 SGHVS and CDR2 FQNEAQ. V was cut by 5 bases and J by 2 bases, with 15 bases left in between. The CDR3 spans 15 residues. CDR3 sequence (DNA): TGTGCCAGCAGCCCGAGCGGGACAGGTCAAGAGACCCAGTACTTC. Residues: CASSPSGTGQETQYF.